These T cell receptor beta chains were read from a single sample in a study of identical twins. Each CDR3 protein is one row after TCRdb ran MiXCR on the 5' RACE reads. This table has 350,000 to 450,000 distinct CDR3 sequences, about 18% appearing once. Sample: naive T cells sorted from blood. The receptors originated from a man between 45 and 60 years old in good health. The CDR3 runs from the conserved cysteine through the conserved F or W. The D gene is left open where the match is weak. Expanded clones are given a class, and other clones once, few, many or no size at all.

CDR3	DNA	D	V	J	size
CASSQDPFALGYGYTF	TGCGCCAGCAGCCAAGATCCGTTTGCCTTGGGCTATGGCTACACCTTC	NA	TRBV4-3	TRBJ1-2	few
CASQVGGGSYNEQFF	TGTGCCAGCCAGGTCGGGGGGGGCTCCTACAATGAGCAGTTCTTC	TRBD2	TRBV6-1	TRBJ2-1	NA
CSARDGGKGTEAFF	TGCAGTGCTAGAGATGGAGGGAAAGGAACTGAAGCTTTCTTT	NA	TRBV20-1	TRBJ1-1	NA
CASSLTGQGAGNTIYF	TGTGCCAGCAGTTTAACGGGACAGGGGGCTGGAAACACCATATATTTT	TRBD1	TRBV6-5	TRBJ1-3	few
CSVEGATNTGELFF	TGCAGCGTTGAGGGGGCGACGAACACCGGGGAGCTGTTTTTT	NA	TRBV29-1	TRBJ2-2	NA
CSARDTAIHYNEQFF	TGCAGTGCTAGAGATACCGCGATTCACTACAATGAGCAGTTCTTC	NA	TRBV20-1	TRBJ2-1	few
CSARGDVGNTIYF	TGCAGTGCTAGAGGGGACGTAGGAAACACCATATATTTT	NA	TRBV20-1	TRBJ1-3	many
CATRQAVNQPQHF	TGTGCCACCCGACAGGCGGTCAATCAGCCCCAGCATTTT	NA	TRBV10-3	TRBJ1-5	many
CATSRTWGTTDTQYF	TGTGCCACCAGCAGAACTTGGGGGACCACAGATACGCAGTATTTT	NA	TRBV15	TRBJ2-3	NA
CSVGWTGGYEQYF	TGCAGCGTTGGATGGACAGGGGGCTACGAGCAGTACTTC	TRBD1	TRBV29-1	TRBJ2-7	few
CASSEQGGTTEAFF	TGTGCCAGCAGTGAGCAGGGAGGAACCACTGAAGCTTTCTTT	NA	TRBV25-1	TRBJ1-1	NA
CSARPGSSGGTEAFF	TGCAGTGCTAGACCCGGCTCCAGCGGAGGCACTGAAGCTTTCTTT	NA	TRBV20-1	TRBJ1-1	NA
CASSSWVSPNQPQHF	TGTGCCAGTAGTTCGTGGGTAAGTCCCAATCAGCCCCAGCATTTT	NA	TRBV19	TRBJ1-5	few
CASSLAGLASYEQYF	TGCGCCAGCAGCTTGGCCGGGCTAGCGAGCTACGAGCAGTACTTC	NA	TRBV5-1	TRBJ2-7	many
CASSTFRWTSGGVSSYNEQFF	TGTGCCAGTAGTACCTTTCGATGGACTAGCGGGGGTGTGAGCTCCTACAATGAGCAGTTCTTC	TRBD2	TRBV19	TRBJ2-1	once
CASSPGLLSTDTQYF	TGCGCCAGCAGCCCAGGACTTTTAAGCACAGATACGCAGTATTTT	NA	TRBV4-3	TRBJ2-3	many
CASSYLGRKEQFF	TGTGCCAGCAGTTACCTTGGACGGAAGGAGCAGTTCTTC	NA	TRBV6-2/TRBV6-3	TRBJ2-1	many
CASSRIGTSTSYEQYF	TGTGCCAGCAGTAGAATCGGGACTAGCACTTCCTACGAGCAGTACTTC	TRBD2	TRBV28	TRBJ2-7	few
CSARRWERGASYNEQFF	TGCAGTGCTAGGCGGTGGGAGCGGGGGGCCTCTTACAATGAGCAGTTCTTC	TRBD2	TRBV20-1	TRBJ2-1	NA
CASSYGTLMWEQYF	TGTGCCAGCAGTTACGGGACCCTAATGTGGGAGCAGTACTTC	NA	TRBV12-3/TRBV12-4	TRBJ2-7	NA
CSARGATSGTSSYNEQFF	TGCAGTGCTAGAGGAGCTACTAGCGGAACAAGCTCCTACAATGAGCAGTTCTTC	TRBD2	TRBV20-1	TRBJ2-1	NA
CASSPHDPTDTQYF	TGCGCCAGCAGCCCTCACGACCCCACAGATACGCAGTATTTT	NA	TRBV4-3	TRBJ2-3	NA
CASSLGIGELFF	TGTGCCAGCAGTTTGGGTATCGGGGAGCTGTTTTTT	NA	TRBV12-3/TRBV12-4	TRBJ2-2	many
CASNPRDTTAQYF	TGTGCCAGCAACCCTAGGGACACCACGGCGCAGTACTTC	NA	TRBV12-3/TRBV12-4	TRBJ2-7	NA
CATSRDQGGLPDTQYF	TGTGCCACCAGCAGAGATCAGGGCGGTCTCCCAGATACGCAGTATTTT	NA	TRBV15	TRBJ2-3	NA
CASSPSTAEQYF	TGTGCCAGCAGTCCCTCGACGGCCGAGCAGTACTTC	NA	TRBV25-1	TRBJ2-7	many
CASSEADREVDTQYF	TGTGCCAGCAGTGAGGCGGACCGGGAGGTGGATACGCAGTATTTT	TRBD2	TRBV2	TRBJ2-3	few
CAISGGQPTDTQYF	TGTGCCATCAGTGGTGGGCAGCCCACAGATACGCAGTATTTT	NA	TRBV10-3	TRBJ2-3	many
CSAPRWVTQETQYF	TGCAGTGCTCCTAGATGGGTCACCCAAGAGACCCAGTACTTC	NA	TRBV20-1	TRBJ2-5	many
CASSWTSQSQGTQYF	TGTGCCAGCAGCTGGACGTCCCAAAGTCAGGGGACCCAGTACTTC	NA	TRBV7-2	TRBJ2-5	many
CASSSLSNYEQYF	TGTGCCAGCAGCTCCTTATCAAACTACGAGCAGTACTTC	NA	TRBV7-8	TRBJ2-7	NA
CASSYGAGAGGKYEQYF	TGTGCCAGCAGTTACGGTGCCGGGGCAGGGGGAAAGTACGAGCAGTACTTC	TRBD1	TRBV6-5	TRBJ2-7	NA